This entry lists 9 T cell receptor beta chains sequenced from one sample in a study of OX40 agonist ivuxolimab in advanced cancers. Using immunoSEQ multiplex PCR, the repertoire was profiled, and TCRdb retains in-frame clones only, with some absent. The sample contains under 95,000 clones, 70% to 90% of which appear only once. The sequences come from CD4+ or CD8+ T cells sorted from blood, collected in a trial of the OX40 agonist ivuxolimab. These receptors all come from an adult with an advanced solid tumor such as melanoma, head and neck, liver or kidney cancer.

In this sample, this clone turned up once. The chain couples TRBV25-1 to TRBJ2-5, with TRBD1 identical over 9 bases. The length of the CDR3 is 13 residues. V shed 6 bases and J 5 bases; nucleotides not matched to a gene: 4. CDR1 is MGHDK and CDR2 is SYGVNS in the germline V gene. CDR3 protein: CASRGTGWETQYF. The CDR3 DNA follows: TGTGCCAGCAGGGGGACAGGGTGGGAGACCCAGTACTTC.

The V gene is TRBV7-2, the J gene TRBJ1-4, with TRBD1 identical over 10 bases. V gave up 5 bases and J gave up 8 bases; unmatched junction bases: 5. The length of the CDR3 is 14 residues. Germline assignment: CDR1 SGHTA and CDR2 FQGNSA. The CDR3 nucleotides are TGTGCCAGCAGCCCGGACAGGGGGAGCGAAAAACTGTTTTTT. Translating gives CASSPDRGSEKLFF. Full variable domain (outside the CDR3, taken from reference TRBV7-2 and TRBJ1-4): GAGVSQSPSNKVTEKGKDVELRCDPISGHTALYWYRQSLGQGLEFLIYFQGNSAPDKSGLPSDRFSAERTGGSVSTLTIQRTQQEDSAVYLCASSPDRGSEKLFFGSGTQLSVL.

The chain is built from TRBV7-2 and TRBJ1-2; D gene unclear. CDR3 length: 13 residues. The germline V and J ends were trimmed by 6 bases and 2 bases, with 10 bases remaining between them. The germline V gene encodes CDR1 SGHTA and CDR2 FQGNSA. CDR3 DNA: TGTGCCAGCAGACCCAGTAGGAACTATGGCTACACCTTC. Translated, it gives CASRPSRNYGYTF.

The rearrangement links TRBV7-8 to TRBJ1-5; TRBD1 matches 8 bases. The CDR3 sequence is 15 residues long. Per the germline V gene, CDR1 is SGHVS and CDR2 is FQNEAQ. J gave up 1 base and V 5 bases, and 4 bases lay outside the gene matches. The CDR3 DNA follows: TGTGCCAGCAGCCCAGGGACAGGCAGCAATCAGCCCCAGCATTTT. It specifies CASSPGTGSNQPQHF.

This sequence joins TRBV13 and TRBJ2-1; 7 bases map to TRBD2. CDR1 is PRHDT and CDR2 is FYEKMQ in the germline V gene (reference sequence). The CDR3 contains 16 residues. Trimming cost V 2 bases and J 3 bases; bases outside gene matches: 7. The CDR3 DNA sequence: TGTGCCAGCAGCTTAACTAGCGCGATCAACTACAATGAGCAGTTCTTC. Amino acids: CASSLTSAINYNEQFF.

The V call is TRBV7-3, the J call TRBJ2-3; TRBD1 matches at 7 bases. V gave up 5 bases and J gave up 6 bases; unmatched junction bases: 8. This CDR3 region has 14 residues. The germline V gene has CDR1 SGHTA and CDR2 FQGTGA. CDR3 bases: TGTGCCAGCAGCCCCAGGACAGGAAAGGATACGCAGTATTTT. This gives the protein CASSPRTGKDTQYF.

The J gene is TRBJ2-3, the V gene TRBV2, with D unclear. The CDR3 totals 11 residues. Germline V gene data show CDR1 as SNHLY and CDR2 as FYNNEI. Trimming pared 5 bases from V and 1 base from J, leaving 1 base between. The CDR3 here is CASSRTDTQYF. CDR3 in DNA: TGTGCCAGCAGTCGCACAGATACGCAGTATTTT.

The J gene is TRBJ2-2, the V gene TRBV19; no definite D call. The CDR3 has 13 amino acids. V dropped 8 bases and J dropped 8 bases, with 15 bases sitting between them. Germline V gives CDR1 LNHDA, CDR2 SQIVND (reference sequence). CDR3 DNA sequence: TGTGCCAGTGCCCCGAGCTGGGGTGGGGAGCTGTTTTTT. Its protein product is CASAPSWGGELFF. The whole variable domain, remainder taken from reference TRBV19 and TRBJ2-2, is DGGITQSPKYLFRKEGQNVTLSCEQNLNHDAMYWYRQDPGQGLRLIYYSQIVNDFQKGDIAEGYSVSREKKESFPLTVTSAQKNPTAFYLCASAPSWGGELFFGEGSRLTVL.

The table lists this clone with a count of one. The chain links TRBV7-2 to TRBJ1-6; 7 bases agree with TRBD1. The CDR3 consists of 15 residues. The ends lost 5 bases at V and 5 bases at J; junction bases unmatched: 6. Germline CDR1 SGHTA, CDR2 FQGNSA. CDR3 nucleotide sequence: TGTGCCAGCAGCCAGAGACAGGGAGATAATTCACCCCTCCACTTT. Residues: CASSQRQGDNSPLHF.